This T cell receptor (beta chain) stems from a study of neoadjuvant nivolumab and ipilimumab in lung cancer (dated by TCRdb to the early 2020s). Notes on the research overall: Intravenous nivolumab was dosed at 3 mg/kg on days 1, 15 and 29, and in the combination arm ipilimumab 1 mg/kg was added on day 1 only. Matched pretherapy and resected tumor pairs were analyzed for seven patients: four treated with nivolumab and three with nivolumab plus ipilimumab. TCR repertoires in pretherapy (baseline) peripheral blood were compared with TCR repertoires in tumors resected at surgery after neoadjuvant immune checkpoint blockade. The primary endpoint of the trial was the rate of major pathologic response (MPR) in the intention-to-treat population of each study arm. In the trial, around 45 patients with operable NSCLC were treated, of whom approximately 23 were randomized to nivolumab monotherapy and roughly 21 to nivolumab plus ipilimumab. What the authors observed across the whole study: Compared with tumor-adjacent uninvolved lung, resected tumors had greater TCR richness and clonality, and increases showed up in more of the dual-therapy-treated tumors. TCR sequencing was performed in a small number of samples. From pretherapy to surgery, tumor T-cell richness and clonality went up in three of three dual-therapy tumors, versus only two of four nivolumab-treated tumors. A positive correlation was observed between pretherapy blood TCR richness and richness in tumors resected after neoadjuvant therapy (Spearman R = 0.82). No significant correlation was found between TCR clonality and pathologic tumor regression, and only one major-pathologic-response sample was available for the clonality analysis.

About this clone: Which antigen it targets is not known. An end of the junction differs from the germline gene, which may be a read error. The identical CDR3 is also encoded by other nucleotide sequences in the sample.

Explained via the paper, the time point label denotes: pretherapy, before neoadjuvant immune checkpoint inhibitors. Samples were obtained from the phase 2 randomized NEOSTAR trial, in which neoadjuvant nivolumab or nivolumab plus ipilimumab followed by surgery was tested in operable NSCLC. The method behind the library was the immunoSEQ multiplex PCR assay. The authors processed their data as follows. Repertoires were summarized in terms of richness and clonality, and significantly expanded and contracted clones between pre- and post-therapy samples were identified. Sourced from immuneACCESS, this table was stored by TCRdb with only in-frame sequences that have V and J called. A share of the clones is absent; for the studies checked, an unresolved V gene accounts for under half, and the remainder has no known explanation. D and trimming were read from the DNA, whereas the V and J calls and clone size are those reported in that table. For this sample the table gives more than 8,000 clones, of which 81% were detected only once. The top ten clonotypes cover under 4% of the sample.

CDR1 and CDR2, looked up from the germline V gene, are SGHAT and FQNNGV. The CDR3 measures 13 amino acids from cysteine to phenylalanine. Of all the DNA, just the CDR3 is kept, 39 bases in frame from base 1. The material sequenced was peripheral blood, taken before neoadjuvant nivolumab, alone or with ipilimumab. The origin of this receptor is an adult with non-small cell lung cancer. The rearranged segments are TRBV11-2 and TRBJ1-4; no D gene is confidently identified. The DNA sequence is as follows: TGTGCCAGCAGCTTTGGTTCCGAGGAAAAGCTGTTTTTT. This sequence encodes CASSFGSEEKLFF.